The TCR beta chain described here comes from a study of cytomegalovirus exposure and HLA in healthy donors. Overall study context: Most donors, less than 85% of several hundred genotyped, fell in the Caucasian-associated ancestry cluster. Regarding the study as a whole: Earlier findings revealed that most TCR beta V segments proved productive either about 90% or about 30% of the time. In a later analysis, HLA-associated TCR beta chains were more clonally expanded than equally common others. Analyzed later, most CMV-associated TCR beta chains appeared HLA-restricted.

This CDR3 contains 13 residues. The V gene lost 1 base and the J gene lost 8 bases, with 11 bases spanning the gap. Germline V gene lookup returns CDR1 MDHEN and CDR2 SYDVKM. This PCR relied on a set of 60 Vbeta primers and 13 Jbeta primers. Libraries were prepared by immunoSEQ multiplex PCR; TCRdb keeps only in-frame clonotypes and omits some of them. The sample yields about 130,000 clones, approximately 78% seen once. With regard to this clone: Its antigen is still unknown.

Sample: PBMCs. The sequence was collected from a man between 40 and 49 years old in good health and CMV-seronegative. The chain is built from TRBV28 and TRBJ1-2; D is ambiguous. CDR3 region: CASSLFGNRGYTF. In DNA form, the CDR3 reads TGTGCCAGCAGTTTATTCGGTAATCGAGGCTACACCTTC.